This TCR beta chain was profiled in a study of blood T cell repertoires in COVID-19. As originally analysed: How many nucleated cells were present was estimated from reference gene primer amplification. Here immunoSEQ multiplex PCR was the method, and the copy in TCRdb shows in-frame clones only, minus some. That table gives V, J and clone size, and the DNA gave D and trimming. The sample contains 50,000 or so clones, 80% to 85% of which appear only once. Germline V gene data show CDR1 as MNHEY and CDR2 as SMNVEV (reference sequence). The CDR3 spans 18 residues. With 6 bases clipped from V and 4 bases from J, the junction kept 20 bases outside the gene matches.

This chain uses TRBV27 with TRBJ1-1, with 7 nucleotides matching TRBD1. The sequenced material came from peripheral blood. This TCR derives from a man between 65 and 79 years old with acute or convalescent COVID-19. Here the CDR3 reads CASSSQKTGIWSGTEAFF. CDR3 in DNA: TGTGCCAGCAGCTCCCAGAAGACAGGGATTTGGAGTGGCACTGAAGCTTTCTTT.